The 5 T cell receptor beta chains given below trace back to one sample, sequenced in a study of CD8+CD57+ T cells in acquired aplastic anemia. Genomic DNA provided the template from which TCR beta VDJ and CDR3 profiles were obtained. From the reads, TCRdb called clonotypes with MiXCR, one entry per CDR3 protein. The sample includes hundreds of thousands of distinct CDR3 sequences, approximately 58% of them seen just once. Sequenced patients had shown CD8+CD57+ cell expansion by flow cytometry. Material for sequencing was sorted CD4+, CD8+, or CD8+CD57+ T cells (not recorded which) from PBMCs. The receptors derive from a human donor with aplastic anemia.

In this sample, this clonotype turned up many times. V and J are TRBV5-1 and TRBJ1-2; 10 positions agree with TRBD1. Germline CDR1 reads SGHRS; CDR2 reads YFSETQ. CDR3 size: 14 residues. The junction had 4 bases not matched to a gene; V was cut back by 0 bases and J by 8 bases. In nucleotides, the CDR3 is TGCGCCAGCAGCTTGGGACAGGGGGCCCGGGGCTACACCTTC. Amino acid sequence: CASSLGQGARGYTF.

V gene TRBV5-1 combines with J gene TRBJ1-5, with 8 positions matching TRBD1. This CDR3 spans 17 amino acids. Germline-derived CDR1 and CDR2 are SGHRS and YFSETQ. V was clipped by 4 bases and J by 4 bases; unmatched bases: 13. The CDR3 DNA is TGCGCCAGCAGCAAAGGACAGGGTGAACATCAGAATCAGCCCCAGCATTTT. It specifies CASSKGQGEHQNQPQHF.

The chain is built from TRBV20-1 and TRBJ2-7; 9 positions agree with TRBD1. Germline V lookup: CDR1 DFQATT, CDR2 SNEGSKA (reference sequence). V was pared by 6 bases and J by 2 bases, with 5 bases of the junction left unmatched. This CDR3 comprises 13 residues. The CDR3 loop reads CSASGQGPYEQYF. The CDR3 coding sequence is TGCAGTGCGTCGGGACAGGGCCCCTACGAGCAGTACTTC.

As for this clonotype: At one end, the junction sequence differs from germline, possibly due to a read error. The V call is TRBV5-1, the J call TRBJ2-7, with TRBD1 matching over 12 bases. The CDR3 length is 15 residues. Germline V gene lookup returns CDR1 SGHRS and CDR2 YFSETQ. CDR3 sequence reads: CASSPGTGGGYEQYF. The CDR3 nucleotides read TGTGCCAGCAGCCCGGGGACAGGGGGCGGCTACGAGCAGTACTTC.

The genes are TRBV7-9 and TRBJ2-5, with D perhaps matching TRBD2 (6 bases). The V end lost 5 bases, the J end lost 5 bases, and 18 bases lay between the germline ends. CDR3 length equals 15 residues. CDR1 is SEHNR, CDR2 FQNEAQ, per germline (reference sequence). The DNA for the CDR3 is TGTGCCAGCAGCCTGGACGGAGGGTTTTTGGAGACCCAGTACTTC. Translated: CASSLDGGFLETQYF.